Sequencing of this TCR beta chain was carried out in a study of shared clonotypes between healthy human individuals (TCRdb year 2020). As for the study more broadly: The cohort included three men and a couple of women between 18 and 49 years of age. For each donor, three plates each were used for CD4 naive and CD4 memory, two plates were used for CD8 naive, and one plate was used for CD8 memory. To estimate repertoire size and how much clonotypes are shared between individuals, the study performed deep sequencing of blood TCR repertoires from about five healthy adults. To increase sequencing depth and limit assay-specific biases, different laboratories used diverse techniques to prepare libraries and sequence TCR repertoires. Per donor, leukapheresis produced somewhere between about 0.8 and 9 billion PBMCs.

In its sample, this clone was seen once. Its antigen is still unknown. No base-level quality is on record; no much larger clone is a single base apart. The identical CDR3 is also encoded by other nucleotide sequences in the sample. Beyond this particular receptor, the publication reports: Rarefaction of sorted-subset datasets indicated incomplete sequencing despite the large sequencing depth. When four donors were compared, the shared fraction of clonotypes was 5% to 6.5% for naive CD4, 3.5% to 4% for naive CD8, roughly 2.5% for memory CD4, and around 0.37% for memory CD8. Only blood was sampled, and tissue TCR repertoires likely differ from those in blood. Naive subsets generally had larger estimated clonotype richness than memory subsets did. Because the study included a small number of donors, the genetic and exposure-history diversity represented was limited. Based on pairwise subsampling, the degree of clonotype sharing among donors was expected to be affected by sequencing depth. Compared with non-shared clonotypes, clonotypes shared by all four sorted-subset donors had higher generation probabilities.

For the CD8 naive samples, CD45RO-negative cells were positively selected for CCR7, yielding a CD45RA+CCR7+ population from which TemRA cells were excluded. Healthy HIV-negative adults with no recently reported acute infections or vaccinations were included as donors. All donors were Caucasian adults living in Nashville, Tennessee, USA. Blood was obtained by leukapheresis, after which PBMCs were separated by Ficoll-Histopaque density gradient centrifugation and cryopreserved in liquid nitrogen vapor phase. Analytical flow cytometry was used to check the purity and quantity of each magnetically sorted T cell population. From each sorted fraction, genomic DNA was isolated and quantified by UV absorbance on a Nanodrop 2000c. TCR CDR3 regions were amplified from genomic DNA by multiplex PCR using the deep immunoSEQ assay. Extracted genomic DNA from each cell subset was spread evenly across all wells of several immunoSEQ 96-well plates, with each plate serving as a replicate. For sorted subsets, roughly 200 ng genomic DNA, equal to some 30,000 T cell genomes, was loaded into each replicate PCR. Purified libraries were measured with a Qubit 3.0 fluorometer, size-checked on a Bioanalyzer 2100, and measured again with the KAPA Library Quantification kit. Every immunoSEQ 96-well plate was sequenced on a dedicated single-read 150-cycle Illumina NextSeq 550 flow cell. As for the authors' bioinformatics: Because the immunoSEQ output held only junctional sequences and lacked quality scores, the filtering could not match the filtering applied to full-length reads. To assign V/J genes and CDR3, sequences were annotated using PyIR, a Python wrapper for IgBLAST v1.9, with IMGT germline references. Reads with weak V/J assignments (E-value above 1e-6), missing CDR3, stop codons, out-of-frame junctions, or ambiguous translated residues were removed. A V3J clonotype was defined by an identical inferred V gene, J gene, and CDR3 amino acid sequence. The percentage overlap between two repertoires was calculated by dividing the number of shared unique clonotypes by the size of the smaller repertoire. RTK rarefaction, the Chao1 estimator, and Recon v2.1 estimates of unobserved clonotypes were used to assess repertoire richness. OLGA was used to compute generation probabilities for all TCRbeta clonotypes that the gDNA method yielded from several donors. Entries here come from immuneACCESS through TCRdb and include only in-frame sequences with V and J called. Some clones fail to appear in such tables; in the studies checked, an unresolved V gene covers under half of the shortfall, and the cause of the remainder is unknown. V, J and clone size are taken as reported in that table, and D and trimming were inferred from the DNA itself. The sample table lists 1.5 million to 2.5 million clones, approximately 94% of them with a count of one. Together, the top ten hold around 1.2% of the sample.

Specimen: naive CD8+ T cells sorted from blood. The cell subset or site tag for this specimen amounts to: CD45RA+CCR7+. The sequence derives from a man aged 18 to 29 in good health.

CDR3 region: CASSYSRGTEAFF. The DNA reads as follows: TGTGCCAGCAGTTACTCGAGAGGGACTGAAGCTTTCTTT. The receptor chain draws on TRBV6-5 and TRBJ1-1, with the D gene not clear enough to name. V is reduced by 0 bases and J by 5 bases, leaving a spacing of 7 bases between them. The germline V gene specifies MNHEY as CDR1 and SVGAGI as CDR2. Its CDR3 holds 13 amino acids, cysteine through phenylalanine. CDR3 DNA only is kept here, 39 bases in frame from base 1.